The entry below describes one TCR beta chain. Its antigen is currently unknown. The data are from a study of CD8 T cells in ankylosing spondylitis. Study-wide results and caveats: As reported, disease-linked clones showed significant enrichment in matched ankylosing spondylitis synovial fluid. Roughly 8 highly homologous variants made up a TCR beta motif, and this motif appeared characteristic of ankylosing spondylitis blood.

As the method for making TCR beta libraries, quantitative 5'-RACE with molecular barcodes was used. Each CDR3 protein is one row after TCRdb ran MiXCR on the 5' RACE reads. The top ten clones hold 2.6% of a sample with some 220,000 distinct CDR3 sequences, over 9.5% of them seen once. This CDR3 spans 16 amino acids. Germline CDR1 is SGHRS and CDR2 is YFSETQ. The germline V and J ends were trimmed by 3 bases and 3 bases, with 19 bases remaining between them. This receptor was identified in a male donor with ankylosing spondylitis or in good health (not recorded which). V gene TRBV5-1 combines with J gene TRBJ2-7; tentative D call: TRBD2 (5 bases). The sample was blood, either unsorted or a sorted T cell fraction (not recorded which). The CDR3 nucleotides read TGCGCCAGCAGCTCCGCTAGCTATGGACCCTTCTACGAGCAGTACTTC. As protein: CASSSASYGPFYEQYF.